This TCR beta chain stems from a study of cytomegalovirus exposure and HLA in healthy donors. Study outcomes and limitations: Confirmation in vitro established that three CMV-associated chains were specific for CMV antigens. Reportedly, diagnosis of cytomegalovirus status by the classifier showed high specificity and sensitivity. Roughly uniform sequencing depth across donors was assumed, possibly incorrectly. The authors later found TCR association rates varying by HLA locus, with DRB1 most and HLA-C fewest.

Remarks on this clone: Antigen unknown.

The PCR made use of 60 Vbeta and 13 Jbeta primers. Libraries were prepared by immunoSEQ multiplex PCR; TCRdb keeps only in-frame clonotypes and omits some of them. Among 50,000 to 75,000 clones listed, over 60% were seen once. The V end lost 2 bases, the J end lost 0 bases, and 14 bases lay between the germline ends. CDR3 length: 16 residues. CDR1 and CDR2 (germline): SGHRS, YFSETQ. The sequencing input was PBMCs. This chain joins TRBV5-1 and TRBJ1-1, with D maybe TRBD1 (5 bases). This receptor was taken from a man between 25 and 39 years old in good health and CMV-seropositive. The CDR3: CASSFGRTDMNTEAFF. The CDR3, as DNA: TGCGCCAGCAGCTTTGGGAGGACGGACATGAACACTGAAGCTTTCTTT.